The 21 T cell receptor beta chains given below trace back to one sample, sequenced in a study of blood T cell repertoires in COVID-19. Assay used: immunoSEQ multiplex PCR; TCRdb lists only in-frame clones, some missing. Counted here are about 120,000 clones, 85% to 90% occurring once; the ten biggest clones make up roughly 7.9%. What was sequenced was peripheral blood. Every receptor here comes from a man in his sixties or seventies who had recovered from COVID-19.

The chain recombines TRBV5-1 with TRBJ2-3; 13 nucleotides agree with TRBD2. Trimming took 4 bases from V and 4 from J; bases not matched to a gene: 6. The CDR3 covers 16 residues. CDR1 is SGHRS, CDR2 YFSETQ, per germline. This CDR3 reads CASSEGLAGLSDTQYF. CDR3 nucleotides: TGCGCCAGCAGCGAGGGACTAGCGGGATTGTCAGATACGCAGTATTTT. The complete variable domain, with remaining parts taken from reference TRBV5-1 and TRBJ2-3, reads KAGVTQTPRYLIKTRGQQVTLSCSPISGHRSVSWYQQTPGQGLQFLFEYFSETQRNKGNFPGRFSGRQFSNSRSEMNVSTLELGDSALYLCASSEGLAGLSDTQYFGPGTRLTVL.

This clone was detected only a few times. This chain connects TRBV5-4 to TRBJ1-3, with a possible D match to TRBD1 (5 bases). Trimming shortened V by 3 bases and J by 4 bases, and 17 bases separated the two germline ends. There are 16 residues in the CDR3. Germline-derived CDR1 and CDR2 are SGHNT and YYREEE (reference sequence). The CDR3 sequence is CASSSQTEPSGNTIYF. The CDR3 bases are TGTGCCAGCAGCTCTCAGACAGAGCCCTCGGGAAACACCATATATTTT.

This chain joins TRBV30 and TRBJ2-7; D is ambiguous. V lost 3 bases, J lost 3 bases, and 9 bases lay in between. CDR1 and CDR2 (germline): GTSNPN, SVGIG (reference sequence). The CDR3 spans 12 residues. The CDR3 DNA reads TGTGCCTGGAGCGTTCCCTTCTACGAGCAGTACTTC. Its protein is CAWSVPFYEQYF.

This clone turned up a few times. This chain links TRBV5-4 with TRBJ2-1; 9 nucleotides agree with TRBD1. Germline V CDR1 and CDR2: SGHNT, YYREEE (reference sequence). The CDR3 consists of 17 residues. Losses at the gene ends were 4 bases for V and 0 bases for J; bases not matched to a gene: 8. The CDR3 protein is CASSPGQGSSSYNEQFF. For the CDR3, the DNA is TGTGCCAGCAGCCCCGGACAGGGGTCGAGCTCCTACAATGAGCAGTTCTTC.

The chain has TRBV9 and TRBJ2-7; D possibly corresponds to TRBD1 (6 bases). CDR1 and CDR2 (germline): SGDLS, YYNGEE. This CDR3 contains 16 residues. Trimming pared 4 bases from V and 3 bases from J, leaving 20 bases between. The CDR3 sequence is CASSRYADSFIYEQYF. Here the CDR3 DNA reads TGTGCCAGCAGCCGCTACGCGGACAGCTTCATCTACGAGCAGTACTTC. The whole variable domain, remainder taken from reference TRBV9 and TRBJ2-7, is DSGVTQTPKHLITATGQRVTLRCSPRSGDLSVYWYQQSLDQGLQFLIQYYNGEERAKGNILERFSAQQFPDLHSELNLSSLELGDSALYFCASSRYADSFIYEQYFGPGTRLTVT.

V gene TRBV12-5 combines with J gene TRBJ2-1; 9 positions agree with TRBD2. V lost 6 bases to trimming and J lost 4 bases; unmatched junction nucleotides: 4. CDR1 is LGHNT, CDR2 FRNRAP, per germline. There are 14 residues in the CDR3. This CDR3 is CASGASGEYNEQFF. CDR3 DNA: TGTGCTAGTGGGGCTAGCGGGGAATACAATGAGCAGTTCTTC.

The J gene is TRBJ2-5, the V gene TRBV21-1; the table assigns TRBD1, which was not confirmed against the DNA. TRBV21-1 is reported as a pseudogene. The CDR3 extends over 15 amino acids. The CDR3 bases are TGTGCCAGCGCCAAGCTGGGGGCAGCTCAAGAGACCCAGTACTTC. Its protein is CASAKLGAAQETQYF.

The V and J genes are TRBV6-2 or TRBV6-3 and TRBJ2-7; possible D gene TRBD1, 5 bases. The CDR3 is 14 amino acids. The V gene lost 1 base and the J gene lost 3 bases, with 10 bases spanning the gap. CDR1 and CDR2 (germline): MNHEY, SVGEGT. CDR3 nucleotides: TGTGCCAGCAGTTACTTTGGCAGGGTCTACGAGCAGTACTTC. Translated: CASSYFGRVYEQYF.

J is TRBJ2-2 and V is TRBV10-2, with 12 bases matching TRBD1. Germline V gene data show CDR1 as WSHSY and CDR2 as SAAADI. Losses at the gene ends were 6 bases for V and 4 bases for J; bases not matched to a gene: 9. This CDR3 region has 17 residues. In DNA, the CDR3 is TGCGCCAGCAGGGCCGGGACAGGGGGCTCCTCCACCGGGGAGCTGTTTTTT. It encodes CASRAGTGGSSTGELFF.

The chain carries TRBV19 and TRBJ2-1; D is perhaps TRBD2 (6 bases). This CDR3 is 14 amino acids long. Per germline, CDR1 LNHDA and CDR2 SQIVND (reference sequence). V lost 3 bases, J lost 2 bases, and 8 bases lay in between. The CDR3 loop is CASSIAGPYNEQFF. CDR3 coding DNA: TGTGCCAGTAGTATCGCGGGACCCTACAATGAGCAGTTCTTC.

V and J are TRBV4-2 and TRBJ1-2, with 7 bases lining up with TRBD1. J lost 8 bases, V lost 0 bases, and 3 bases had no gene match. There are 13 residues in the CDR3. Germline V gives CDR1 LGHNA, CDR2 YNFKEQ. The CDR3 loop reads CASSQEDRDGYTF. The CDR3, as DNA: TGTGCCAGCAGCCAAGAAGACAGGGACGGCTACACCTTC.

The rearrangement links TRBV19 to TRBJ2-2, with 8 bases identical to TRBD1. Germline V gives CDR1 LNHDA, CDR2 SQIVND (reference sequence). J lost 3 bases, V lost 4 bases, and 4 bases had no gene match. This CDR3 has 15 residues. CDR3 in DNA: TGTGCCAGTAGTACGGACAGGGCCTACACCGGGGAGCTGTTTTTT. Residues: CASSTDRAYTGELFF.

The genes are TRBV24-1 and TRBJ2-1; D is possibly TRBD2 (7 bases). Germline V gives CDR1 KGHDR, CDR2 SFDVKD. The V end was cut by 5 bases, the J end by 9 bases, with 19 bases between. The CDR3 covers 15 residues. CDR3: CATSVRGGFYTEQFF. CDR3 nucleotides: TGTGCCACCAGTGTAAGGGGGGGCTTCTATACTGAGCAGTTCTTC.

The V and J genes are TRBV7-2 and TRBJ1-6; D remains ambiguous. Between the trimmed V and J ends, which lost 4 bases and 4 bases, there was a span of 14 bases. Per germline, CDR1 SGHTA and CDR2 FQGNSA. The CDR3 consists of 16 residues. In DNA form, the CDR3 reads TGTGCCAGCAGCTCTTCTCGAGGGTTTTATAATTCACCCCTCCACTTT. Its translation: CASSSSRGFYNSPLHF.

In this sample, this clone turned up a few times. The chain links TRBV5-6 to TRBJ2-7; TRBD2 is a possible D gene (5 bases). This CDR3 comprises 12 residues. V shed 7 bases and J shed 5 bases, with 13 bases lying between them. Per germline, CDR1 SGHDT and CDR2 YYEEEE. The CDR3 is CASRRTGNEQYF. DNA of the CDR3: TGTGCCAGCCGTAGAACGGGGAACGAGCAGTACTTC.

This sequence joins TRBV11-2 and TRBJ2-7; 8 nucleotides agree with TRBD2. The CDR3 has 17 residues. Unmatched junction bases numbered 16, after V lost 2 bases and J lost 7 bases. Germline assignment: CDR1 SGHAT and CDR2 FQNNGV. CDR3 coding DNA: TGTGCCAGCAGCTTATATCCGGGAGGGCTAGTATCGGGGGAGCAGTACTTC. Encoded protein: CASSLYPGGLVSGEQYF. Filled out from reference TRBV11-2 and TRBJ2-7, the complete variable domain reads EAGVAQSPRYKIIEKRQSVAFWCNPISGHATLYWYQQILGQGPKLLIQFQNNGVVDDSQLPKDRFSAERLKGVDSTLKIQPAKLEDSAVYLCASSLYPGGLVSGEQYFGPGTRLTVT.

The chain's CDR3 is CASSQGTSYGTDTQYF. DNA of the CDR3: TGCGCCAGCAGCCAAGGGACAAGCTACGGCACAGATACGCAGTATTTT. The chain uses TRBV4-3 and TRBJ2-3; maybe TRBD1 (5 bases). CDR3 length equals 16 residues. The germline gives CDR1 LGHNA, CDR2 YSLEER. Deletions cut 1 base from V and 1 base from J, with 12 bases between.

The V gene is TRBV18, the J gene TRBJ2-3; 13 bases are a match to TRBD2. V lost 4 bases, J lost 5 bases, and 6 bases stayed unmatched. This CDR3 region has 16 residues. CDR1 is KGHSH, CDR2 LQKENI, per germline. CDR3 DNA: TGTGCCAGCTCACTAGGACTAGCGGGAGCGGGAGATACGCAGTATTTT. This codes for CASSLGLAGAGDTQYF.

Only one count was recorded for this clone. The V and J genes are TRBV6-5 and TRBJ2-4; TRBD1 agrees at 8 bases. CDR3 length: 13 amino acids. The trim removed 10 bases at V and 4 bases at J, leaving 6 bases unmatched. The germline V gene has CDR1 MNHEY and CDR2 SVGAGI. The CDR3 region is CATYGQGKNIQYF. CDR3 in DNA: TGTGCCACCTACGGACAGGGTAAAAACATTCAGTACTTC.

This clone appeared a few times. The chain uses TRBV10-3 and TRBJ2-7, with TRBD2 identical over 7 bases. The V and J ends lost 2 bases and 2 bases, in that order; junction bases with no gene match: 3. Looked up from germline, CDR1 is ENHRY and CDR2 is SYGVKD. The CDR3 has 14 amino acids. CDR3 nucleotide sequence: TGTGCCATCAGTGAGGCGGGAGTAACCTACGAGCAGTACTTC. Translation gives CAISEAGVTYEQYF.

The V and J genes are TRBV28 and TRBJ1-1, with TRBD1 matching over 7 bases. The CDR3 sequence is 14 residues long. V lost 3 bases to trimming and J lost 5 bases; unmatched junction nucleotides: 6. The germline gives CDR1 MDHEN, CDR2 SYDVKM. CDR3 region: CASSLRQGRTEAFF. CDR3 in DNA: TGTGCCAGCAGTTTGAGACAGGGTCGAACTGAAGCTTTCTTT.